The next 11 T cell receptor beta chains were all read from a single sample in a study of control samples from healthy donors and cancer patients. The table came from immunoSEQ multiplex PCR; TCRdb's copy has only in-frame clones and leaves some out. The profile shows 65,000 to 75,000 clones, about 90% of them singletons. The sample consisted of blood. These TCRs come from a woman aged 45-65 years in good health.

This clone was seen a single time. The V and J genes are TRBV18 and TRBJ2-2; TRBD2 might be the D (5 bases). Per germline, CDR1 KGHSH and CDR2 LQKENI. The germline V and J ends were trimmed by 2 bases and 7 bases, with 17 bases remaining between them. The length of the CDR3 is 16 residues. The CDR3 sequence is CASSPAVVAGGGELFF. CDR3 in DNA: TGTGCCAGCTCACCAGCTGTAGTGGCAGGAGGCGGGGAGCTGTTTTTT.

The DNA of the CDR3 is TGCGCCAGCAGCCAAGGGAGCGGGGCAAGCACAGATACGCAGTATTTT. Its translation: CASSQGSGASTDTQYF. The chain combines TRBV4-1 with TRBJ2-3; 7 bases agree with TRBD2. CDR3 length: 16 amino acids. Germline values: CDR1 MGHRA, CDR2 YSYEKL. With V trimmed by 1 base and J by 0 bases, 4 bases remained unmatched.

The gene calls are TRBV7-2 and TRBJ2-7, with D possibly TRBD2 on 5 matching bases. CDR1 is SGHTA, CDR2 FQGNSA, per germline. The CDR3 runs 13 residues. V lost 6 bases, J lost 2 bases, and 11 bases lay in between. The CDR3 sequence is CASSHPGTYEQYF. CDR3 in DNA: TGTGCCAGCAGTCACCCGGGGACCTACGAGCAGTACTTC.

The V and J genes are TRBV29-1 and TRBJ2-1; maybe TRBD1 (5 bases). Looked up from germline, CDR1 is SQVTM and CDR2 is ANQGSEA. The CDR3 sequence is 16 residues long. V was shortened by 1 base and J by 5 bases, with 18 bases between the two germline ends. The CDR3 spells CSVEVGPRQRHNEQFF. The DNA for the CDR3 is TGCAGCGTTGAAGTTGGCCCGAGACAGAGACACAATGAGCAGTTCTTC.

The chain has TRBV7-9 and TRBJ2-5, with 10 bases aligning to TRBD2. This CDR3 has 15 amino acids. Losses at the gene ends were 5 bases for V and 2 bases for J; bases not matched to a gene: 5. Per the germline V gene, CDR1 is SEHNR and CDR2 is FQNEAQ (reference sequence). The CDR3 here is CASSLRTSGQETQYF. In DNA form, the CDR3 reads TGTGCCAGCAGCCTTAGGACTAGCGGTCAAGAGACCCAGTACTTC.

This clone turned up a few times. The CDR3 spells CASSQPKRSSTDTQYF. The CDR3 bases are TGCGCCAGCAGCCAACCGAAGAGATCTAGCACAGATACGCAGTATTTT. The chain joins TRBV4-1 to TRBJ2-3, with D unclear. The V end was cut by 2 bases, the J end by 0 bases, with 12 bases between. The germline CDR1 and CDR2 sequences are MGHRA and YSYEKL. CDR3 length: 16 residues.

The rearrangement uses TRBV7-9 and TRBJ2-1, with TRBD2 matching over 14 bases. The CDR3 totals 15 residues. Per germline, CDR1 SEHNR and CDR2 FQNEAQ (reference sequence). The V segment lost 5 bases and the J segment 7 bases; nucleotides outside the gene matches: 4. The CDR3 DNA sequence: TGTGCCAGCAGCCGGGGACTAGCGGGAGTGAATGAGCAGTTCTTC. Amino acids: CASSRGLAGVNEQFF.

The genes are TRBV6-1 and TRBJ2-5; a possible D gene is TRBD1 (6 bases). CDR1 and CDR2 from the germline V gene are MNHNS and SASEGT. V lost 6 bases and J 1 base, leaving 12 bases between the germline ends. CDR3 length: 14 amino acids. The CDR3 reads CASRQTGFQETQYF. The DNA of the CDR3 is TGTGCCAGCAGGCAAACAGGGTTCCAAGAGACCCAGTACTTC.

The gene calls are TRBV4-1 and TRBJ2-2, with TRBD1 matching over 11 bases. The trim removed 5 bases at V and 4 bases at J, leaving 6 bases unmatched. Germline-derived CDR1 and CDR2 are MGHRA and YSYEKL. The CDR3 runs 16 residues. DNA of the CDR3: TGCGCCAGCAGCGCCGGGACAGGGGGGACCACCGGGGAGCTGTTTTTT. Its translation is CASSAGTGGTTGELFF.

The genes are TRBV28 and TRBJ2-1, with no clear D. Germline V CDR1 and CDR2: MDHEN, SYDVKM. This CDR3 spans 15 amino acids. Trimming took 7 bases from V and 0 from J, leaving 13 bases between them. The CDR3 is CASTPTGFSYNEQFF. CDR3 coding DNA: TGTGCCAGCACACCGACTGGATTCTCCTACAATGAGCAGTTCTTC. Supplemented by reference TRBV28 and TRBJ2-1, the full variable domain reads DVKVTQSSRYLVKRTGEKVFLECVQDMDHENMFWYRQDPGLGLRLIYFSYDVKMKEKGDIPEGYSVSREKKERFSLILESASTNQTSMYLCASTPTGFSYNEQFFGPGTRLTVL.

The chain combines TRBV24-1 with TRBJ2-2, with D perhaps TRBD1 or TRBD2 (5 bases each). The CDR3 totals 15 residues. V was clipped by 3 bases and J by 4 bases, with 11 bases between them. Germline V gives CDR1 KGHDR, CDR2 SFDVKD. Here the CDR3 DNA reads TGTGCCACCAGTGATAACACGAGGGGCACCGGGGAGCTGTTTTTT. Its protein product is CATSDNTRGTGELFF.